The 28 T cell receptor beta chains given below trace back to one sample, sequenced in a study of blood T cell repertoires in COVID-19. Profiling relied on immunoSEQ multiplex PCR, and the TCRdb table lists in-frame clones only, not all of them. The table lists around 150,000 clones, around four fifths of them singletons. Source material: peripheral blood. The origin of the receptors is a woman of 80 years or more with acute or convalescent COVID-19.

This clone occurred once. The rearrangement links TRBV7-2 to TRBJ1-2; TRBD1 matches 8 bases. The CDR3 covers 14 residues. Germline assignment: CDR1 SGHTA and CDR2 FQGNSA. J lost 3 bases, V lost 6 bases, and 6 bases had no gene match. The CDR3 protein is CASSKTGVDYGYTF. The CDR3 DNA sequence: TGTGCCAGCAGTAAGACAGGGGTAGACTATGGCTACACCTTC.

V usage is TRBV6-1 and J usage is TRBJ2-7; TRBD1 matches 11 bases. The V and J ends lost 3 bases and 6 bases, in that order; junction bases with no gene match: 4. CDR3 size: 14 residues. Germline CDR1 reads MNHNS; CDR2 reads SASEGT. The CDR3 coding sequence is TGTGCCAGCAGTGACCCGGGACAGGGGGGCGAGCAGTACTTC. It translates to CASSDPGQGGEQYF.

The chain has TRBV6-2 or TRBV6-3 and TRBJ2-2; D might be TRBD2 (5 bases). V was cut by 5 bases and J by 5 bases, with 9 bases left in between. There are 13 residues in the CDR3. Germline values: CDR1 MNHEY, CDR2 SVGEGT. CDR3 bases: TGTGCCAGCAGTGATCTAGCAACCGGGGAGCTGTTTTTT. Its protein is CASSDLATGELFF.

This clone has a single count. The chain recombines TRBV27 with TRBJ1-2, with 11 bases matching TRBD1. This CDR3 has 14 amino acids. Trimming took 4 bases from V and 8 from J; bases not matched to a gene: 6. Germline V gene lookup returns CDR1 MNHEY and CDR2 SMNVEV (reference sequence). The CDR3 reads CASSWTGGRGGYTF. CDR3 nucleotide sequence: TGTGCCAGCAGTTGGACAGGGGGCAGAGGAGGCTACACCTTC.

This clone was counted between two and nine times. V is TRBV30 and J is TRBJ1-2; D perhaps matches TRBD1 (5 bases). Deletions cut 2 bases from V and 1 base from J, with 8 bases between. CDR1 GTSNPN and CDR2 SVGIG come from the germline V gene (reference sequence). The CDR3 length is 13 residues. The CDR3 region has the DNA TGTGCCTGGAGTCAGGGTCTTAACTATGGCTACACCTTC. Translating gives CAWSQGLNYGYTF.

The chain is built from TRBV5-1 and TRBJ2-3; D unresolved. V shed 3 bases and J shed 0 bases, with 11 bases lying between them. The CDR3 is made up of 15 amino acids. In germline, CDR1 is SGHRS, CDR2 YFSETQ. The CDR3 coding sequence is TGCGCCAGCAGCTCACAGTGGGCTAGCACAGATACGCAGTATTTT. Encoded protein: CASSSQWASTDTQYF.

V usage is TRBV9 and J usage is TRBJ2-3; D call uncertain. This CDR3 spans 16 amino acids. Between the trimmed V and J ends, which lost 4 bases and 2 bases, there was a span of 17 bases. Germline CDR1 SGDLS, CDR2 YYNGEE. The DNA of the CDR3 is TGTGCCAGCAGCCAGACTTATGCCTCTGACACAGATACGCAGTATTTT. Its translation is CASSQTYASDTDTQYF. Full variable domain (missing parts from reference TRBV9 and TRBJ2-3): DSGVTQTPKHLITATGQRVTLRCSPRSGDLSVYWYQQSLDQGLQFLIQYYNGEERAKGNILERFSAQQFPDLHSELNLSSLELGDSALYFCASSQTYASDTDTQYFGPGTRLTVL.

Only a few counts were recorded for this clone. As DNA, the CDR3 is TGTGCCAGCAGCTACGGGACTTTATACGAGCAGTACTTC. Protein product: CASSYGTLYEQYF. V is TRBV7-9 and J is TRBJ2-7, with D possibly matching TRBD2 (6 bases). Deletions cut 4 bases from V and 4 bases from J, with 11 bases between. CDR1 and CDR2 from the germline V gene are SEHNR and FQNEAQ (reference sequence). The CDR3 has 13 amino acids. Complete variable domain (other parts from reference TRBV7-9 and TRBJ2-7): DTGVSQNPRHKITKRGQNVTFRCDPISEHNRLYWYRQTLGQGPEFLTYFQNEAQLEKSRLLSDRFSAERPKGSFSTLEIQRTEQGDSAMYLCASSYGTLYEQYFGPGTRLTVT.

In its sample, this clone was seen once. The gene calls are TRBV6-2 or TRBV6-3 and TRBJ1-1, with a possible D match to TRBD1 (5 bases). The ends were cut back, 2 bases at V and 1 base at J, with 14 bases in the middle. CDR3 length: 16 residues. The germline CDR1 and CDR2 sequences are MNHEY and SVGEGT. The CDR3 DNA sequence: TGTGCCAGCAGTTACGGGTCAGGGTTTCGGAACACTGAAGCTTTCTTT. Translating it yields CASSYGSGFRNTEAFF.

The V call is TRBV27, the J call TRBJ2-7, with D possibly TRBD2 on 6 matching bases. The CDR3 has 17 amino acids. V shed 2 bases and J shed 2 bases, with 19 bases lying between them. The germline V gene has CDR1 MNHEY and CDR2 SMNVEV (reference sequence). CDR3 sequence (DNA): TGTGCCAGCAGTTTAAAGCCCCGACTAGAACGGGCCTACGAGCAGTACTTC. Protein sequence: CASSLKPRLERAYEQYF.

In the case of this clone: This sample includes further DNA sequences coding for the same CDR3. The gene calls are TRBV9 and TRBJ1-3; D gene uncertain. CDR3 length: 15 amino acids. From germline, CDR1 is SGDLS and CDR2 YYNGEE. Trimming removed 2 bases from V and 0 bases from J, with 9 bases in between. The CDR3: CASSVGASSGNTIYF. The CDR3 DNA is TGTGCCAGCAGCGTGGGCGCCAGCTCTGGAAACACCATATATTTT.

The rearrangement joins TRBV4-1 to TRBJ2-1, with a tentative D call TRBD2 (5 bases). Germline values: CDR1 MGHRA, CDR2 YSYEKL. Trimming left V 1 base short and J 7 bases short, with 14 bases between. This CDR3 has 15 residues. CDR3 in amino acids: CASSQVETSRNEQFF. The DNA of the CDR3 is TGCGCCAGCAGCCAAGTAGAAACTAGTAGGAATGAGCAGTTCTTC.

This chain uses TRBV9 with TRBJ2-5; D gene unclear. The CDR3 spans 13 residues. CDR1 and CDR2 (germline): SGDLS, YYNGEE. The germline V and J ends were trimmed by 0 bases and 7 bases, with 10 bases remaining between them. CDR3 in DNA: TGTGCCAGCAGCGTAGGGGCAGAAGGGACCCAGTACTTC. Translating gives CASSVGAEGTQYF.

The chain carries TRBV5-1 and TRBJ2-2; TRBD2 matches 8 bases. From germline, CDR1 is SGHRS and CDR2 YFSETQ. CDR3 length equals 15 residues. V lost 4 bases to trimming and J lost 2 bases; unmatched junction nucleotides: 4. The CDR3 DNA follows: TGCGCCAGCAGCCAGACTAGCGACAACACCGGGGAGCTGTTTTTT. It encodes CASSQTSDNTGELFF.

Worth noting for this clone: The same CDR3 is also encoded by other DNA sequences in this sample. The chain couples TRBV10-1 to TRBJ2-1; 7 bases match TRBD2. Germline CDR1 reads WNHNN; CDR2 reads SYGVQD (reference sequence). With V trimmed by 7 bases and J by 6 bases, 6 bases remained unmatched. The CDR3 sequence is 13 residues long. CDR3 residues: CASTGPSGNEQFF. CDR3 DNA sequence: TGCGCCAGCACTGGTCCTAGCGGCAATGAGCAGTTCTTC.

This chain links TRBV10-3 with TRBJ2-1; 13 nucleotides match TRBD2. CDR3 length: 16 residues. J was trimmed by 9 bases and V by 5 bases; bases with no gene match: 10. Germline CDR1 ENHRY, CDR2 SYGVKD. The CDR3 coding sequence is TGTGCCATCAGTCTAGGGACTAGCGGGGTAAGGGTTGAGCAGTTCTTC. This gives the protein CAISLGTSGVRVEQFF.

The rearrangement joins TRBV20-1 to TRBJ1-1; unclear D gene. The CDR3 contains 11 residues. Between the trimmed V and J ends, which lost 3 bases and 1 base, there was a span of 3 bases. CDR1 is DFQATT and CDR2 is SNEGSKA in the germline V gene (reference sequence). For the CDR3, the DNA is TGCAGTGCTAGCTCGAACACTGAAGCTTTCTTT. It specifies CSASSNTEAFF.

The chain uses TRBV2 and TRBJ2-3; D may be TRBD1 (5 bases). Germline-derived CDR1 and CDR2 are SNHLY and FYNNEI. V lost 9 bases, J lost 6 bases, and 19 bases lay in between. The CDR3 totals 14 residues. CDR3 region: CASPRQTPSDTQYF. CDR3 nucleotide sequence: TGTGCCAGTCCCAGACAGACGCCCTCCGATACGCAGTATTTT.

The V and J genes are TRBV11-2 and TRBJ2-5; 9 bases match TRBD1. The CDR3 spans 16 residues. The V and J ends lost 0 bases and 4 bases, in that order; junction bases with no gene match: 6. From germline, CDR1 is SGHAT and CDR2 FQNNGV. DNA of the CDR3: TGTGCCAGCAGCTTAGAGGCTGGACAGGGGAGAGAGACCCAGTACTTC. Residues: CASSLEAGQGRETQYF.

This clone came up once. This chain connects TRBV2 to TRBJ1-1, with a tentative D call TRBD1 (5 bases). This CDR3 contains 13 residues. Per the germline V gene, CDR1 is SNHLY and CDR2 is FYNNEI. The V gene lost 10 bases and the J gene lost 3 bases, with 15 bases spanning the gap. The CDR3 is CATSKAGYTEAFF. The CDR3, as DNA: TGTGCCACCTCTAAGGCAGGGTACACTGAAGCTTTCTTT.

The chain couples TRBV14 to TRBJ2-1; D perhaps matches TRBD1 (6 bases). The CDR3 has 11 amino acids. Trimming stripped 6 bases from V and 11 bases from J, with 11 bases between. Germline CDR1 is SGHDN and CDR2 is FVKESK. This chain's CDR3 is CASSPGTKQFF. In DNA form, the CDR3 reads TGTGCCAGCAGTCCGGGGACAAAGCAGTTCTTC.

The chain is built from TRBV29-1 and TRBJ2-7, with TRBD2 as a possible D gene (6 bases). The V and J ends lost 4 bases and 0 bases respectively, with 16 bases between them. Germline V gene data show CDR1 as SQVTM and CDR2 as ANQGSEA. This CDR3 has 15 residues. The CDR3 here is CSVGRAAGTSYEQYF. CDR3 DNA: TGCAGCGTTGGGAGGGCGGCGGGAACCTCCTACGAGCAGTACTTC.

The chain has TRBV5-1 and TRBJ1-6; 7 nucleotides align to TRBD1. The germline V gene has CDR1 SGHRS and CDR2 YFSETQ. The CDR3 covers 13 residues. For the CDR3, the DNA is TGCGCTACAGGGGAGCAGCCCAATTCACCCCTCCACTTT. Translated: CATGEQPNSPLHF.

This clone was seen just once. The chain joins TRBV30 to TRBJ2-3; 7 nucleotides align to TRBD2. Germline V lookup: CDR1 GTSNPN, CDR2 SVGIG (reference sequence). The CDR3 totals 16 residues. Trimming took 0 bases from V and 2 from J; bases not matched to a gene: 8. CDR3 in DNA: TGTGCCTGGAGTGTGGGGGGTCTAGCGGCCACAGATACGCAGTATTTT. Translating it yields CAWSVGGLAATDTQYF.

The V and J genes are TRBV5-1 and TRBJ2-2, with D possibly being TRBD2 (6 bases). Trimming removed 0 bases from V and 6 bases from J, with 15 bases in between. Germline loops: CDR1 SGHRS, CDR2 YFSETQ. The CDR3 is 16 residues long. The CDR3 protein is CASSLVLALGAGELFF. Written as DNA, the CDR3 is TGCGCCAGCAGCTTGGTCCTAGCGTTGGGTGCCGGGGAGCTGTTTTTT. The variable domain in full, completed from reference TRBV5-1 and TRBJ2-2, reads KAGVTQTPRYLIKTRGQQVTLSCSPISGHRSVSWYQQTPGQGLQFLFEYFSETQRNKGNFPGRFSGRQFSNSRSEMNVSTLELGDSALYLCASSLVLALGAGELFFGEGSRLTVL.

This chain uses TRBV2 with TRBJ2-7; 11 bases align to TRBD2. CDR1 and CDR2 from the germline V gene are SNHLY and FYNNEI. Trimming took 3 bases from V and 6 from J; bases not matched to a gene: 13. The CDR3 has 17 amino acids. The CDR3 sequence: CASSDRFPLAGAGEQYF. The CDR3 nucleotides read TGTGCCAGCAGTGATAGGTTTCCACTAGCGGGAGCTGGCGAGCAGTACTTC.

This rearrangement joins TRBV7-9 to TRBJ2-2, with D maybe TRBD1 (6 bases). The CDR3 is 15 amino acids. Germline CDR1 and CDR2: SEHNR and FQNEAQ (reference sequence). Trimming cost V 1 base and J 3 bases, with 9 bases left between them. CDR3 protein: CASSLGQAYTGELFF. CDR3 sequence (DNA): TGTGCCAGCAGCTTAGGACAGGCGTACACCGGGGAGCTGTTTTTT.

The chain couples TRBV7-9 to TRBJ1-2, with D hard to call. The V and J ends lost 4 bases and 7 bases respectively, with 10 bases between them. Per the germline V gene, CDR1 is SEHNR and CDR2 is FQNEAQ (reference sequence). The CDR3 is 12 residues long. The chain's CDR3 is CASSSLGSGYTF. DNA for the CDR3: TGTGCCAGCAGCTCCCTGGGGAGTGGCTACACCTTC. Filled out from reference TRBV7-9 and TRBJ1-2, the complete variable domain reads DTGVSQNPRHKITKRGQNVTFRCDPISEHNRLYWYRQTLGQGPEFLTYFQNEAQLEKSRLLSDRFSAERPKGSFSTLEIQRTEQGDSAMYLCASSSLGSGYTFGSGTRLTVV.